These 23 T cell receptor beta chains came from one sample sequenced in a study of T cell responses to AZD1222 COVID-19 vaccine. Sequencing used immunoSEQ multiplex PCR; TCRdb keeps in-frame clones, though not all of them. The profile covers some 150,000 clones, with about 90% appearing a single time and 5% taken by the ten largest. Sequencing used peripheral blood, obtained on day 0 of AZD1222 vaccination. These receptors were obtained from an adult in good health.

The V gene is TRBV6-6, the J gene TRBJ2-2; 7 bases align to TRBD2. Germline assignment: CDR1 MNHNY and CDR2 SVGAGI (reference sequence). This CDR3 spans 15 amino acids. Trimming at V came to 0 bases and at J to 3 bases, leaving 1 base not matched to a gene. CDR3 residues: CASSYSTSYTGELFF. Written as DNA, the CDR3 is TGTGCCAGCAGTTACTCGACTAGCTACACCGGGGAGCTGTTTTTT.

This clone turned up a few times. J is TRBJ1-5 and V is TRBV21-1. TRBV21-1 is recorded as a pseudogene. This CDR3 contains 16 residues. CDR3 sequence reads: CASVGRGRGSNQPQHF. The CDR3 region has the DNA TGTGCCAGCGTCGGGAGGGGGCGAGGTAGCAATCAGCCCCAGCATTTT.

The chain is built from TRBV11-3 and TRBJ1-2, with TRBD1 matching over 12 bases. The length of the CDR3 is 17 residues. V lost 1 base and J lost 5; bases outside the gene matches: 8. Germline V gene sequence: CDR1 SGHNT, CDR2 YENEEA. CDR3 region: CASSLVNWDRGLYGYTF. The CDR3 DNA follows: TGTGCCAGCAGCTTAGTGAACTGGGACAGGGGGCTGTATGGCTACACCTTC.

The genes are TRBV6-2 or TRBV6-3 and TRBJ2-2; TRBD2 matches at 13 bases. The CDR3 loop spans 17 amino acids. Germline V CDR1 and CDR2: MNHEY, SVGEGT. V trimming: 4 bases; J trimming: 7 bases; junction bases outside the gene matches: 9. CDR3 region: CASSSPLAGGRIGELFF. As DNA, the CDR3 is TGTGCCAGCAGTTCCCCACTAGCGGGAGGGCGGATCGGGGAGCTGTTTTTT.

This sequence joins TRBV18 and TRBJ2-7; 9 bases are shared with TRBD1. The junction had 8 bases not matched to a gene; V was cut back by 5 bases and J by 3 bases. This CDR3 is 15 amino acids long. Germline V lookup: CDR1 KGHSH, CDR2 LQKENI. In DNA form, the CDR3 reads TGTGCCAGCTCAACGACCGGGACAGGGAACTACGAGCAGTACTTC. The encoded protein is CASSTTGTGNYEQYF.

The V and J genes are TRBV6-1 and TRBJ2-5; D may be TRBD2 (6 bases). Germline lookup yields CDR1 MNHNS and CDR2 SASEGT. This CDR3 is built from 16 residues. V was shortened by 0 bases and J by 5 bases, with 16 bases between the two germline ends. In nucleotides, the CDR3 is TGTGCCAGCAGTGAAGCGCTATCTTGGGGGAGGGAGACCCAGTACTTC. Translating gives CASSEALSWGRETQYF.

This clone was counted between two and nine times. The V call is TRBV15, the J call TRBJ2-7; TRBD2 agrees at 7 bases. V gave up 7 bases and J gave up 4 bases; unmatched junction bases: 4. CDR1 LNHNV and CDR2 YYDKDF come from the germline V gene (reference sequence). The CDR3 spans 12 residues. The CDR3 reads CATMGTTYEQYF. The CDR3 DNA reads TGTGCCACCATGGGGACTACTTACGAGCAGTACTTC.

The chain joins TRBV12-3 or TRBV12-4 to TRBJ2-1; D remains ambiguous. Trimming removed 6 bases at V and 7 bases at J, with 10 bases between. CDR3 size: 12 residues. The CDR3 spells CASSRIGNEQFF. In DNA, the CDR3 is TGTGCCAGCAGCCGAATCGGGAATGAGCAGTTCTTC.

CDR3 DNA: TGTGCCAGCAGCTCGAACAGGGGCGAGGTACTGTTTTTT. Protein: CASSSNRGEVLFF. The chain has TRBV5-4 and TRBJ1-4; 7 bases agree with TRBD1. Germline loops: CDR1 SGHNT, CDR2 YYREEE (reference sequence). V shed 3 bases, J shed 13 bases, and the junction held 9 bases outside the gene matches. The CDR3 runs 13 residues.

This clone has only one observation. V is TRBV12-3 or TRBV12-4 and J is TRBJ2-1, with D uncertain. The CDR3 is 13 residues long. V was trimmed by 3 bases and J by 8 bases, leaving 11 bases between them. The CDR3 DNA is TGTGCCAGCAGTTTGGACCGCCGGTATGAGCAGTTCTTC. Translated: CASSLDRRYEQFF.

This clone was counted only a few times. For the CDR3, the DNA is TGCGCCAGCAGCCCCTGGAGAACGTCTTACGAGCAGTACTTC. Protein: CASSPWRTSYEQYF. This sequence joins TRBV4-3 and TRBJ2-7; D gene uncertain. Germline V CDR1 and CDR2: LGHNA, YSLEER. Trimming left V 4 bases short and J 4 bases short, with 14 bases between. The CDR3 has 14 residues.

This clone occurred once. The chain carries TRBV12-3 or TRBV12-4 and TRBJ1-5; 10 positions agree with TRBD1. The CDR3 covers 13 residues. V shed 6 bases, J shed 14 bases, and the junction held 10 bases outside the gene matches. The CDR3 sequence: CASSAGTGVREHF. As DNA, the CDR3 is TGTGCCAGCAGCGCCGGGACAGGGGTCCGGGAGCATTTT.

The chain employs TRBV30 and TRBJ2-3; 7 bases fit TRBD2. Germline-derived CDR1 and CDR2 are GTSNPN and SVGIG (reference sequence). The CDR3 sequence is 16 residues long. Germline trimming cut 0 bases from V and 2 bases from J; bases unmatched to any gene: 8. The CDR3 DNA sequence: TGTGCCTGGAGTGTACTTAAGGGAGGGGCCACAGATACGCAGTATTTT. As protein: CAWSVLKGGATDTQYF.

The CDR3 region is CASSLGLAGGADTQYF. The DNA of the CDR3 is TGTGCCAGCAGTTTAGGGCTAGCGGGAGGGGCAGATACGCAGTATTTT. The chain employs TRBV28 and TRBJ2-3; 12 bases are shared with TRBD2. The germline gives CDR1 MDHEN, CDR2 SYDVKM. J was trimmed by 4 bases and V by 2 bases; bases with no gene match: 4. The CDR3 covers 16 residues.

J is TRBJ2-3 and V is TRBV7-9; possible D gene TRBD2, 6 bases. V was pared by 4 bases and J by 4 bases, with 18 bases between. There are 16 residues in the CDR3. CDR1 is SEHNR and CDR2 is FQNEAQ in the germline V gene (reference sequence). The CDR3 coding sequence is TGTGCCAGCAGCTCCCGGGACTTCCGCCTAGCAGATACGCAGTATTTT. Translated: CASSSRDFRLADTQYF.

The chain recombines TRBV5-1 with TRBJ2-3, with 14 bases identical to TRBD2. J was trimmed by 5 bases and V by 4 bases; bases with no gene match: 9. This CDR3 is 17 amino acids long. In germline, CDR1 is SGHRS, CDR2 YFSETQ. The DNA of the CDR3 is TGCGCCAGCAGCAGGGGGACTAGCGGGAGTCGGGGAGATACGCAGTATTTT. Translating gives CASSRGTSGSRGDTQYF.

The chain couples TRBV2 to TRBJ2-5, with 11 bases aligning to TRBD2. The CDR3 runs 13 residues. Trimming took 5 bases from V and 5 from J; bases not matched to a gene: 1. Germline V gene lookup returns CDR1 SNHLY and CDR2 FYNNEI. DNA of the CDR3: TGTGCCAGCAGTATAGCGGGGGGGGAGACCCAGTACTTC. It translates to CASSIAGGETQYF. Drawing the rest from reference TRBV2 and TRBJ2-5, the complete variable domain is EPEVTQTPSHQVTQMGQEVILRCVPISNHLYFYWYRQILGQKVEFLVSFYNNEISEKSEIFDDQFSVERPDGSNFTLKIRSTKLEDSAMYFCASSIAGGETQYFGPGTRLLVL.

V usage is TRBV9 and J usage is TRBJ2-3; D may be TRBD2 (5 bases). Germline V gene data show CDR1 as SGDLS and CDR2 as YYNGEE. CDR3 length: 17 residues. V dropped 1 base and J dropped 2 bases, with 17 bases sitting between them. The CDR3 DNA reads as TGTGCCAGCAGCGTATTGTCCGGGGTTGCGCTCACAGATACGCAGTATTTT. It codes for CASSVLSGVALTDTQYF.

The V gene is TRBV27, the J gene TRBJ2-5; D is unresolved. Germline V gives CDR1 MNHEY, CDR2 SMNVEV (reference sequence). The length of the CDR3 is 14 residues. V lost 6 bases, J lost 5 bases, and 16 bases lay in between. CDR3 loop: CASRHLPGRETQYF. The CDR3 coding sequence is TGTGCCAGCAGACATTTACCCGGTCGGGAGACCCAGTACTTC.

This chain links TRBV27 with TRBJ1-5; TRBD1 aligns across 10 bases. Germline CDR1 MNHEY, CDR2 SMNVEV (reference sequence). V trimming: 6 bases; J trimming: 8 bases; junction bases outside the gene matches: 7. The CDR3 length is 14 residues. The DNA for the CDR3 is TGTGCCAGCAGAAGACAGGGGGCGGGGGAGCCCCAGCATTTT. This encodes CASRRQGAGEPQHF.

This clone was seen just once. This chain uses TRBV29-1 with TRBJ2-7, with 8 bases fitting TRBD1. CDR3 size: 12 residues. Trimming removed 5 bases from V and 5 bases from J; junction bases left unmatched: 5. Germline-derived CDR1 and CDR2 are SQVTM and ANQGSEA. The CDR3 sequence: CSVTGGSHEQYF. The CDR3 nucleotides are TGCAGCGTTACAGGGGGGAGCCACGAGCAGTACTTC.

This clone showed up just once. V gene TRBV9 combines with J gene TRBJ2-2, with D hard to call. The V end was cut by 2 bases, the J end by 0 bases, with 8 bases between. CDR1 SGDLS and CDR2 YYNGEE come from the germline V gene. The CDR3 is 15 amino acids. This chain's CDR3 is CASSVDGANTGELFF. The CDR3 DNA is TGTGCCAGCAGCGTGGATGGGGCGAACACCGGGGAGCTGTTTTTT.

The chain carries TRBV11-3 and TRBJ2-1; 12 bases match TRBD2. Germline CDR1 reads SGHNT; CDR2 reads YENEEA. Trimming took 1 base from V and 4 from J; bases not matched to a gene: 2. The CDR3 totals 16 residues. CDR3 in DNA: TGTGCCAGCAGCTTAGGAGGGACTAGCGGGTACAATGAGCAGTTCTTC. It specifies CASSLGGTSGYNEQFF. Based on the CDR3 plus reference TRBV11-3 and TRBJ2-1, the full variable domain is EAGVVQSPRYKIIEKKQPVAFWCNPISGHNTLYWYLQNLGQGPELLIRYENEEAVDDSQLPKDRFSAERLKGVDSTLKIQPAELGDSAVYLCASSLGGTSGYNEQFFGPGTRLTVL.